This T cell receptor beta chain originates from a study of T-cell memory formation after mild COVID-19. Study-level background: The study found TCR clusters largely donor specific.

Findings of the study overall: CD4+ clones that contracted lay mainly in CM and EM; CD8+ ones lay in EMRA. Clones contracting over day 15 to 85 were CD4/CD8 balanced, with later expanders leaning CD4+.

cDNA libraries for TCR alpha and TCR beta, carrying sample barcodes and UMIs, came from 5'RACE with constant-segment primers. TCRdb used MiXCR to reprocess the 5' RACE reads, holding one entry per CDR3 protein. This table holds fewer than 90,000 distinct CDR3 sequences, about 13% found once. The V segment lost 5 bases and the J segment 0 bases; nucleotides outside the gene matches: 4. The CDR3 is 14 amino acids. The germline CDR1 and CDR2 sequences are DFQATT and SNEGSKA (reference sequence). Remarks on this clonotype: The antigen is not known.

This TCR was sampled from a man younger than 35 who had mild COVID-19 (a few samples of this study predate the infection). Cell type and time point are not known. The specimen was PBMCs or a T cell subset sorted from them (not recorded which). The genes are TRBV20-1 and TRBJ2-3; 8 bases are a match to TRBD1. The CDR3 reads CSASGTGSTDTQYF. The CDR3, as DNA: TGCAGTGCTTCCGGGACAGGAAGCACAGATACGCAGTATTTT.